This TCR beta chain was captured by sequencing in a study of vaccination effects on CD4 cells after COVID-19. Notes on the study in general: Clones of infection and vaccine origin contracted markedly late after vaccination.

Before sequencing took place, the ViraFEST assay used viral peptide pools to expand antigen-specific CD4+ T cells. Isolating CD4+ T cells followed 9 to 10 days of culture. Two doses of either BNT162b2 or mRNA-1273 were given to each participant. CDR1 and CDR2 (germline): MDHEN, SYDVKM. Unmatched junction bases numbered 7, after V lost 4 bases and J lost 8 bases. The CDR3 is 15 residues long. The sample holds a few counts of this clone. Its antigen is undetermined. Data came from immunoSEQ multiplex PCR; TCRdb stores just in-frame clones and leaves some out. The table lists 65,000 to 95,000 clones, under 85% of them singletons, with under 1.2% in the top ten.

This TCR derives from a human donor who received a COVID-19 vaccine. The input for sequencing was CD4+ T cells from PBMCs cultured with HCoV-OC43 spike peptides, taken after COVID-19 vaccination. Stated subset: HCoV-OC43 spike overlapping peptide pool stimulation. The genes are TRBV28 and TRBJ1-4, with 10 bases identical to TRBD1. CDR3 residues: CASSSHGTGAEKLFF. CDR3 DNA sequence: TGTGCCAGCAGTTCCCACGGGACAGGGGCCGAAAAACTGTTTTTT.